Listed here are 5 T cell receptor beta chains from one sample, sequenced in a study of T-cell reconstitution after alpha-beta-depleted transplantation in children. Unique molecular identifiers featured in how the TCRbeta library was prepared. TCRdb passed the PCR reads through MiXCR, listing each CDR3 protein once. The data hold about 400,000 distinct CDR3 sequences, with 20% observed a single time. The sample here was PBMCs from the stem cell graft donor, taken from the stem cell graft. These receptors were collected from a human donor who donated a stem cell graft to a child with acute myeloid leukemia.

The J gene is TRBJ1-2, the V gene TRBV12-3 or TRBV12-4; 9 positions match TRBD1. The CDR3 covers 15 residues. Trimming took 3 bases from V and 8 from J; bases not matched to a gene: 10. The CDR3 region has the DNA TGTGCCAGCAGTTTTTCTGGACAGGGGAGGGGAGGCTACACCTTC. It is translated as CASSFSGQGRGGYTF.

This chain links TRBV4-1 with TRBJ2-2; TRBD1 agrees at 7 bases. The CDR3 runs 15 residues. Trimming removed 3 bases from V and 9 bases from J; junction bases left unmatched: 10. Germline loops: CDR1 MGHRA, CDR2 YSYEKL. CDR3 amino acids: CASSHPGQVVRELFF. The CDR3 nucleotides read TGCGCCAGCAGCCACCCCGGACAGGTTGTTAGGGAGCTGTTTTTT.

The chain uses TRBV2 and TRBJ2-1; D unresolved. CDR3 length: 12 amino acids. CDR1 and CDR2 (germline): SNHLY, FYNNEI. V was cut by 6 bases and J by 1 base, with 4 bases left in between. CDR3 sequence: CASRVSYNEQFF. CDR3 sequence (DNA): TGTGCCAGCAGGGTTTCCTACAATGAGCAGTTCTTC.

This chain joins TRBV3-1 and TRBJ2-7; D not certain. There are 12 residues in the CDR3. Germline CDR1 reads LGHDT; CDR2 reads YNNKEL (reference sequence). Trimming shortened V by 2 bases and J by 3 bases, and 5 bases separated the two germline ends. CDR3 nucleotides: TGTGCCAGCAGCCAATTAGACTACGAGCAGTACTTC. This gives the protein CASSQLDYEQYF.

This chain uses TRBV24-1 with TRBJ2-1; 10 bases agree with TRBD2. Trimming cost V 5 bases and J 1 base; bases outside gene matches: 10. Per germline, CDR1 KGHDR and CDR2 SFDVKD. This CDR3 comprises 18 residues. The CDR3 is CATSGLAGAKGSYNEQFF. CDR3 coding DNA: TGTGCCACCAGTGGGCTAGCGGGAGCAAAGGGGTCCTACAATGAGCAGTTCTTC.